Listed here is a single T cell receptor (beta chain). Its antigen is as yet unknown. CDR3 size: 16 residues. Germline assignment: CDR1 SGHTA and CDR2 FQGNSA. Trimming pared 2 bases from V and 0 bases from J, leaving 12 bases between. The sample belongs to a study of T-cell reconstitution after alpha-beta-depleted transplantation in children. Study conclusions and caveats: T-cell counts and diversity at one year post-transplant came mainly from newly produced T cells. Surviving recipient cells, namely T cells and thymic progenitors, were the source of high day-60 TCRbeta diversity in some patients. Several hundred expanded graft clones reportedly supplied alpha-beta T cells about two months after transplant.

Molecular barcoding with unique molecular identifiers was used for the TCRbeta library. TCRdb reprocessed the PCR reads via MiXCR and lists one record per CDR3 protein. The table has more than 400,000 distinct CDR3 sequences, roughly two fifths seen once. The genes are TRBV7-2 and TRBJ2-3; D uncertain. This receptor was identified in a girl aged 2-15 years with aplastic anemia, due to receive a stem cell transplant. Specimen: PBMCs, collected before TCRalphabeta/CD19-depleted stem cell transplant. The DNA for the CDR3 is TGTGCCAGCAGCTTAACAATTCTAGTAAGCACAGATACGCAGTATTTT. This codes for CASSLTILVSTDTQYF. Filled out from reference TRBV7-2 and TRBJ2-3, the complete variable domain reads GAGVSQSPSNKVTEKGKDVELRCDPISGHTALYWYRQSLGQGLEFLIYFQGNSAPDKSGLPSDRFSAERTGGSVSTLTIQRTQQEDSAVYLCASSLTILVSTDTQYFGPGTRLTVL.